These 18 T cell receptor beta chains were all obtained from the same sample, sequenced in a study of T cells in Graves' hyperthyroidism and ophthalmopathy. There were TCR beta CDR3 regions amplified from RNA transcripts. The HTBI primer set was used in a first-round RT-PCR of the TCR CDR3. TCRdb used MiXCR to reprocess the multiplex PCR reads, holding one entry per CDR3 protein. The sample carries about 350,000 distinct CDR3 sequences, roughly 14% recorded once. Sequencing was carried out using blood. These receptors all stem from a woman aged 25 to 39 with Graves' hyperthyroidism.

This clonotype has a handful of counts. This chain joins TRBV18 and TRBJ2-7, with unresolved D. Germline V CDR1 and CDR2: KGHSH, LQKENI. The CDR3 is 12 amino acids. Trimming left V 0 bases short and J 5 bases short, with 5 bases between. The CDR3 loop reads CASSPPGNEQYF. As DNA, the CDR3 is TGTGCCAGCTCACCACCGGGGAACGAGCAGTACTTC. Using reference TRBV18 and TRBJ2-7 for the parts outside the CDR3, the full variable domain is NAGVMQNPRHLVRRRGQEARLRCSPMKGHSHVYWYRQLPEEGLKFMVYLQKENIIDESGMPKERFSAEFPKEGPSILRIQQVVRGDSAAYFCASSPPGNEQYFGPGTRLTVT.

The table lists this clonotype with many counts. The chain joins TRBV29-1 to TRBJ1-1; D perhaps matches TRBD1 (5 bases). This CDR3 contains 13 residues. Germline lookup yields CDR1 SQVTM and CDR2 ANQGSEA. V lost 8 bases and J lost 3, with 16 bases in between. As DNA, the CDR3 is TGCAGCTCTGGGGTGCAGGGAGACACTGAAGCTTTCTTT. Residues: CSSGVQGDTEAFF.

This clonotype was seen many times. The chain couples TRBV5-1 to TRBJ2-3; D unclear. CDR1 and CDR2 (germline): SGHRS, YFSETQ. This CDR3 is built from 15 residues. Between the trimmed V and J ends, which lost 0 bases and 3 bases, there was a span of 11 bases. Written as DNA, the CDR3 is TGCGCCAGCAGCTTGGAACCTAGAACGACAGATACGCAGTATTTT. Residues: CASSLEPRTTDTQYF.

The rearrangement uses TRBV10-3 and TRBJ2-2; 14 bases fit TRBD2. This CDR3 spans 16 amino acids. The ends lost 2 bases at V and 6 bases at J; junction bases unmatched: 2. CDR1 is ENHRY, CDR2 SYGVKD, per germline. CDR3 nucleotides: TGTGCCATCAGTGAGCCGGGACTAGCGGGAGCCGGGGAGCTGTTTTTT. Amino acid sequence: CAISEPGLAGAGELFF.

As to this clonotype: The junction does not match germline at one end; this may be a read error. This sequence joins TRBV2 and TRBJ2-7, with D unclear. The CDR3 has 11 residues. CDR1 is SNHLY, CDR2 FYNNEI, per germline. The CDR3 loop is CTSSRSYEQYF. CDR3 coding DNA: TGTACCAGCAGTCGGTCCTACGAGCAGTACTTC.

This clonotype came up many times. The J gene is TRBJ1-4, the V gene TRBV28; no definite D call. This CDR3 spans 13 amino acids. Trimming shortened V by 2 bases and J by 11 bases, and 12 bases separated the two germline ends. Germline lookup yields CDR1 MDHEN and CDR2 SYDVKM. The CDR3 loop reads CASSLPGREKLFF. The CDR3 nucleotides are TGTGCCAGCAGTTTACCCGGACGGGAGAAACTGTTTTTT.

The CDR3 sequence: CSAPDRGSNEKLFF. The CDR3, as DNA: TGCAGTGCTCCCGACAGGGGGTCGAATGAAAAACTGTTTTTT. The chain joins TRBV20-1 to TRBJ1-4, with 9 bases matching TRBD1. The germline V gene encodes CDR1 DFQATT and CDR2 SNEGSKA (reference sequence). The CDR3 loop spans 14 amino acids. The trim removed 5 bases at V and 5 bases at J, leaving 6 bases unmatched.

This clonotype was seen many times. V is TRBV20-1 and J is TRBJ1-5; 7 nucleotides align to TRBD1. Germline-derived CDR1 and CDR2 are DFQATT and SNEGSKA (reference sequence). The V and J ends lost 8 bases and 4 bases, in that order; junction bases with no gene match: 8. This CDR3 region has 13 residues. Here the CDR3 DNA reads TGCAGTACGGTCAAGACAGGGAATCAGCCCCAGCATTTT. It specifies CSTVKTGNQPQHF.

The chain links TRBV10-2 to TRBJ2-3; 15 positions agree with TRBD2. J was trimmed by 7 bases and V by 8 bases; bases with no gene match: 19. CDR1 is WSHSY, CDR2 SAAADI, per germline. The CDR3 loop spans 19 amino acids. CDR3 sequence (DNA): TGCGCCAGCGTCCCCGGACTAGCGGGAGGGAGCGAAGTTACAAATACGCAGTATTTT. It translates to CASVPGLAGGSEVTNTQYF.

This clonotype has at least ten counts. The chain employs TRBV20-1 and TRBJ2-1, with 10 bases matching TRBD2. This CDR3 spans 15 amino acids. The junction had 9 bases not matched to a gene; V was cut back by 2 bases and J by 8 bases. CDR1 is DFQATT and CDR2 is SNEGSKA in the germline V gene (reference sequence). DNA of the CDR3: TGCAGTGCTAGAAAGGCTAGCGGGAGCTCCGATGAGCAGTTCTTC. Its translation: CSARKASGSSDEQFF.

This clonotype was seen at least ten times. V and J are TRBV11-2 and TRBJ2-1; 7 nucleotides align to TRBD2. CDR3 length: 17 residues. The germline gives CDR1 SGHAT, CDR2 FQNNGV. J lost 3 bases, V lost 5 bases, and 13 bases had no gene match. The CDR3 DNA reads TGTGCCAGCAGCACATATCGGGGCGGGAGTCTCTACAATGAGCAGTTCTTC. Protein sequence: CASSTYRGGSLYNEQFF.

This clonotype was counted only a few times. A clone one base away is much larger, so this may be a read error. The CDR3 reads CASSSSGPEQYF. CDR3 in DNA: TGTGCCAGCAGCTCTTCGGGGCCCGAGCAGTACTTC. The chain is built from TRBV7-9 and TRBJ2-7; D is tentatively TRBD1 or TRBD2 (5 bases each). This CDR3 is built from 12 residues. In germline, CDR1 is SEHNR, CDR2 FQNEAQ (reference sequence). Deletions cut 4 bases from V and 6 bases from J, with 10 bases between.

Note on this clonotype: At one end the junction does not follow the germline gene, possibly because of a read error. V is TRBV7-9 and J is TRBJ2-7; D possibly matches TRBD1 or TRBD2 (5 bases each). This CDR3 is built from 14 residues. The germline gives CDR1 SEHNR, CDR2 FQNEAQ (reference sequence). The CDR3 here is CTSSNGTVSYEQYF. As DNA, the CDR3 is TGTACCAGCAGCAACGGGACGGTTAGCTACGAGCAGTACTTC.

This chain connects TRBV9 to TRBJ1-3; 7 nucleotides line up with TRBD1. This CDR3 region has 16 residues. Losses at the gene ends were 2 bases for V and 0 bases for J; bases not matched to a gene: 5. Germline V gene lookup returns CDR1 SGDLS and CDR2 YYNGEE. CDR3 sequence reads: CASSVETGPSGNTIYF. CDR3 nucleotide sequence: TGTGCCAGCAGCGTCGAGACAGGGCCCTCTGGAAACACCATATATTTT.

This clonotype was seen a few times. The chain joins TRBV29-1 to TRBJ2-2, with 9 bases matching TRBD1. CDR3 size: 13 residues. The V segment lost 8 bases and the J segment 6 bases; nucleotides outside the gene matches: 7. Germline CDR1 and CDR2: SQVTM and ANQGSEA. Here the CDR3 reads CSCWDRDAGELFF. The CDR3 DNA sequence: TGCAGCTGCTGGGACAGGGATGCCGGGGAGCTGTTTTTT.

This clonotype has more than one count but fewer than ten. This chain's CDR3 is CASSSHSPLHF. Written as DNA, the CDR3 is TGTGCCAGCAGCTCGCATTCACCCCTCCACTTT. The gene calls are TRBV11-2 and TRBJ1-6; D uncertain. The CDR3 is made up of 11 amino acids. The ends were cut back, 4 bases at V and 8 bases at J, with 3 bases in the middle. Germline assignment: CDR1 SGHAT and CDR2 FQNNGV. The full variable domain, rest sourced from reference TRBV11-2 and TRBJ1-6, is EAGVAQSPRYKIIEKRQSVAFWCNPISGHATLYWYQQILGQGPKLLIQFQNNGVVDDSQLPKDRFSAERLKGVDSTLKIQPAKLEDSAVYLCASSSHSPLHFGNGTRLTVT.

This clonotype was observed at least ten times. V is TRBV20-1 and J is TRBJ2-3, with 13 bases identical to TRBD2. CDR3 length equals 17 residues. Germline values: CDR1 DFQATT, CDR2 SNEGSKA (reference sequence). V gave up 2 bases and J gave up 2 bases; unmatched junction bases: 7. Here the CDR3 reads CSARTTSGRTPTDTQYF. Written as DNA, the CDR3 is TGCAGTGCTAGAACGACTAGCGGGAGGACCCCCACAGATACGCAGTATTTT.

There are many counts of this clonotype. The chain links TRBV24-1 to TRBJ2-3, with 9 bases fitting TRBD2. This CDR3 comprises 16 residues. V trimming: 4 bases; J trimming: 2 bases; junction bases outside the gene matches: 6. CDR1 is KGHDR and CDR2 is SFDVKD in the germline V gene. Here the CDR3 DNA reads TGTGCCACCAGTGACCGGACTAGCGCGACCACAGATACGCAGTATTTT. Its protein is CATSDRTSATTDTQYF.